The rows below give T cell receptor beta chains drawn from one sample of a study of T cell responses to AZD1222 COVID-19 vaccine. Some clones are missing from TCRdb's copy, which holds only in-frame ones; the method was immunoSEQ multiplex PCR. There are more than 100,000 clones in the sample; around 90% occur only once, and roughly 8% lies in the top ten. The specimen comprised peripheral blood, sampled on day 0 of AZD1222 vaccination. Receptors were obtained from an adult in good health. The CDR3 runs from the conserved cysteine through the conserved F or W. D genes are given only for firm matches.

TRBD1,TRBV4-1,TRBJ1-4,TGCGCCAGCAGCCCTTACCCGACAGGGGGGGAAGAAAAACTGTTTTTT,CASSPYPTGGEEKLFF
TRBD1,TRBV5-6,TRBJ1-2,TGTGCCAGCAGCTCCCGGGACAGGGGTTCCTCTGGCTACACCTTC,CASSSRDRGSSGYTF
TRBD2,TRBV10-1,TRBJ2-1,TGCGCCAGCAAAAGCGGGGGCGGTCGAAATGAGCAGTTCTTC,CASKSGGGRNEQFF
TRBD2,TRBV5-1,TRBJ2-7,TGCGCCAGCAGCCCAGCGGGAGTTTACGAGCAGTACTTC,CASSPAGVYEQYF
NA,TRBV10-3,TRBJ1-6,TGTGCCATCAGTGAGTCAGCAGGGCAGGATAATTCACCCCTCCACTTT,CAISESAGQDNSPLHF
NA,TRBV12-3/TRBV12-4,TRBJ1-2,TGTGCCAGCACCCCCCAGGAAGGCTATGGCTACACCTTC,CASTPQEGYGYTF
NA,TRBV27,TRBJ1-3,TGTGCCAGCAGTCCGCAGCAGGGTAGGGGTGGAAACACCATATATTTT,CASSPQQGRGGNTIYF
NA,TRBV28,TRBJ1-3,TGTGCCAGCAGTTTGAGCGGGCAGGGTGGGAACACCATATATTTT,CASSLSGQGGNTIYF
NA,TRBV9,TRBJ2-3,TGTGCCAGCAGCGTAGCAAGAGGGATTAGCACAGATACGCAGTATTTT,CASSVARGISTDTQYF
TRBD1,TRBV19,TRBJ1-4,TGTGCCAGTAGCGACCAGGGGGCGAGAAATGAAAAACTGTTTTTT,CASSDQGARNEKLFF
NA,TRBV7-2,TRBJ2-1,TGTGCCAGCGAGCCGCTAATGAACAATGAGCAGTTCTTC,CASEPLMNNEQFF
NA,TRBV11-3,TRBJ1-6,TGTGCCAGCAGCCCGGGGGGCGGCCCTAATTCACCCCTCCACTTT,CASSPGGGPNSPLHF
TRBD1,TRBV28,TRBJ1-2,TGTGCCAGCAGTTCACAGCGGACAGGGGGCCACTATGGCTACACCTTC,CASSSQRTGGHYGYTF
NA,TRBV27,TRBJ1-5,TGTGCCAGCAGTCACGACAGTGATCAGCCCCAGCATTTT,CASSHDSDQPQHF
TRBD1,TRBV7-9,TRBJ1-2,TGTGCCAGCAGCTTAGGAGGGACAGGGGCTGGCTACACCTTC,CASSLGGTGAGYTF
NA,TRBV6-5,TRBJ1-4,TGTGCCAGCAGTTACTTTGGCAGGGGTAATGAAAAACTGTTTTTT,CASSYFGRGNEKLFF
NA,TRBV14,TRBJ2-5,TGTGCCAGCAGCCAAGCCAGGCAGGGGAAAGGTCAAGAGACCCAGTACTTC,CASSQARQGKGQETQYF
NA,TRBV28,TRBJ1-2,TGTGCCAGCAGCCCGGGGGGACCTGAAGGCTACACCTTC,CASSPGGPEGYTF
TRBD2,TRBV9,TRBJ2-1,TGTGCCAGCAGCGTAGCTGGGACTAGCGGGGGTATGGGCTCCTACAATGAGCAGTTCTTC,CASSVAGTSGGMGSYNEQFF